Listed below are T cell receptor beta chains from one sample, sequenced in a study of cytomegalovirus exposure and HLA in healthy donors. TCRdb's copy holds only in-frame clones and misses some; the assay was immunoSEQ multiplex PCR. In the table there are tens of thousands of clones, 55% to 75% of which are singletons. Input material: PBMCs. Receptors originate from a woman aged 40 to 55 in good health and CMV-seropositive. CDR3s include the opening cysteine and the closing phenylalanine or tryptophan.

J gene | V gene | CDR3 protein
TRBJ1-1 | TRBV7-3 | CASSLLGRETEAFF
TRBJ1-6 | TRBV29-1 | CSVVLSGSSYNSPLHF
TRBJ2-1 | TRBV7-8 | CASSLVGVYNEQFF
TRBJ1-4 | TRBV11-3 | CASSLNGLEKLFF
TRBJ1-1 | TRBV5-1 | CASSPPSSNTEAFF
TRBJ2-5 | TRBV11-3 | CASSMTGGTETQYF
TRBJ1-2 | TRBV9 | CASSPGLPSYTF
TRBJ1-4 | TRBV30 | CAWTDRGGDEKLFF
TRBJ1-1 | TRBV6-1 | CASSELAGDTEAFF
TRBJ2-7 | TRBV30 | CAWFRDRGAYEQYF
TRBJ1-5 | TRBV29-1 | CSVAEIGVDQPQHF
TRBJ2-3 | TRBV7-7 | CASSLGLAPGDTQYF
TRBJ2-3 | TRBV4-1 | CASSQGDSGGGDTQYF
TRBJ2-3 | TRBV5-6 | CASSLFGTDTQYF
TRBJ2-1 | TRBV2 | CASSPNRDHVSNEQFF
TRBJ1-1 | TRBV5-1 | CASSFTGVMNTEAFF
TRBJ2-3 | TRBV7-2 | CASSYRSGVSTDTQYF
TRBJ2-7 | TRBV6-1 | CASSESAPEQYF
TRBJ2-7 | TRBV11-2 | CASSIGSTWGVSYEQYF
TRBJ2-3 | TRBV7-3 | CASSSDRSTQYF
TRBJ1-1 | TRBV29-1 | CSVGTGGDTEAFF
TRBJ1-3 | TRBV6-6 | CASSYVRGSGNTIYF
TRBJ2-5 | TRBV2 | CASSESVVQETQYF
TRBJ2-7 | TRBV19 | CASSIEDRDYEQYF
TRBJ2-1 | TRBV9 | CASSVGASYNEQFF
TRBJ1-1 | TRBV4-1 | CASSQDGRMSAFF
TRBJ1-3 | TRBV5-1 | CASSSTGTAENTIYF
TRBJ1-2 | TRBV9 | CASSALPGLENYGYTF
TRBJ2-5 | TRBV10-2 | CASSESSGGAEETQYF
TRBJ2-1 | TRBV7-2 | CASSSSLGAGGLQEQFF
TRBJ2-5 | TRBV5-1 | CASSILGLQETQYF
TRBJ2-7 | TRBV6-1 | CASYDRGADSYEQYF
TRBJ2-1 | TRBV4-1 | CASRRTGRYEQFF
TRBJ1-1 | TRBV29-1 | CSVEEQGNTEAFF
TRBJ2-5 | TRBV4-1 | CASSQVLGGGPQETQYF
TRBJ1-2 | TRBV2 | CAISPQRGLGGYTF
TRBJ2-5 | TRBV2 | CASTPRGDSLARKTQYF
TRBJ2-3 | TRBV5-6 | CASSLFRGGATLNTQYF
TRBJ2-7 | TRBV5-1 | CASSSGLADFYEQYF
TRBJ2-5 | TRBV13 | CASSFGGSGGKETQYF